A selection of T cell receptor beta chains follows, all from one sample in a study of blood T cell repertoires in COVID-19. Generated by immunoSEQ multiplex PCR, the TCRdb table keeps only in-frame clones and is missing some. Of around 130,000 clones in the sample, approximately 86% were seen once. Material: peripheral blood. All receptors derive from a woman in her fifties or sixties who had recovered from COVID-19. Each CDR3 is given with its conserved first and last residue. Each record gives: clone size, V gene, J gene, D gene, CDR3 DNA, CDR3 protein. A D gene is named only where the DNA matches it firmly. Clone size, where shown, is once, few, many, or a class for clones that have expanded.

few	TRBV9	TRBJ2-1	TRBD2	TGTGCCAGCAGCGTAGGGCGGGAGGAGCAGTTCTTC	CASSVGREEQFF
NA	TRBV21-1	TRBJ2-1	NA	TGTGCCAGCCGGCGAAACAGGGGCCTCAAAAATGAGCAGTTCTTC	CASRRNRGLKNEQFF
NA	TRBV5-1	TRBJ2-1	TRBD2	TGCGCCAGCAGCTTGTTGGCTAGCGGGAGTCCGACGTACACACCGTTCTTC	CASSLLASGSPTYTPFF
NA	TRBV28	TRBJ2-1	NA	TGTGCCAGCAACACGTTAGGAGGGGGCGCCCGAAATGAGCAGTTCTTC	CASNTLGGGARNEQFF
NA	TRBV7-3	TRBJ1-2	TRBD1	TGTGCCAGCAGCACCGGGACAGGGTCTAACTATGGCTACACCTTC	CASSTGTGSNYGYTF
NA	TRBV5-5	TRBJ2-1	TRBD2	TGTGCCAGCAGCTTGGCCTACGGGGGAGGGTTTGTAGGTGAGCAGTTCTTC	CASSLAYGGGFVGEQFF
NA	TRBV27	TRBJ1-1	NA	TGTGCCAGCAGTTTATCGATAAGGGGCGTAGGGCCCAACACTGAAGCTTTCTTT	CASSLSIRGVGPNTEAFF
NA	TRBV4-2	TRBJ1-4	NA	TGTGCCAGCAGCCAGGGACTCAGAAGATATGAAAAACTGTTTTTT	CASSQGLRRYEKLFF
NA	TRBV5-1	TRBJ1-1	TRBD1	TGCGCCAGCAGCGACCCCGGGACAGGGGTTAACACTGAAGCTTTCTTT	CASSDPGTGVNTEAFF
NA	TRBV4-3	TRBJ1-2	TRBD1	TGCGCCAGCAGCCATTCCGACAGGGTTGGCTACACCTTC	CASSHSDRVGYTF
NA	TRBV19	TRBJ1-1	NA	TGTGCCAGTAGGGGCAGGGCAGGGGACACTGAAGCTTTCTTT	CASRGRAGDTEAFF
NA	TRBV5-1	TRBJ2-3	NA	TGCGCCAGCAGTGGAGGTGGTAGCACAGATACGCAGTATTTT	CASSGGGSTDTQYF
NA	TRBV18	TRBJ1-2	NA	TGTGCCAGCTCACCCACCGATGACAGCTATGGCTACACCTTC	CASSPTDDSYGYTF
once	TRBV30	TRBJ1-2	NA	TGTGCCTGGAGTAACACCAACTATGGCTACACCTTC	CAWSNTNYGYTF
NA	TRBV5-1	TRBJ2-2	TRBD1	TGCGCCAGCTGTCAAACCTTCGGGACAGGGGTTTCCGGGGAGCTGTTTTTT	CASCQTFGTGVSGELFF
NA	TRBV5-1	TRBJ1-5	NA	TGCGCCAGCAGCTTGGCGGGGGGGGGCAATCAGCCCCAGCATTTT	CASSLAGGGNQPQHF
NA	TRBV2	TRBJ1-6	TRBD1	TGTGCCAGCAGCGTGGGACAGGGTAATTCACCCCTCCACTTT	CASSVGQGNSPLHF
NA	TRBV7-7	TRBJ2-1	NA	TGTGCCAGCAGCCCTGGGTTGAGGGATGAGCAGTTCTTC	CASSPGLRDEQFF
NA	TRBV5-5	TRBJ2-7	TRBD2	TGTGCCAGCAGCCGTGTTTTCGGGACTAGAGGGCCCCTGGACGAGCAGTACTTC	CASSRVFGTRGPLDEQYF
NA	TRBV6-5	TRBJ1-2	NA	TGTGCCAGCAGGAGAATTCGGGGAGGTGGCTACACCTTC	CASRRIRGGGYTF
NA	TRBV11-3	TRBJ1-1	NA	TGTGCCAGCAGCTTACGCGGGAACACTGAAGCTTTCTTT	CASSLRGNTEAFF
NA	TRBV4-1	TRBJ2-5	NA	TGCGCCAGCAGCCAACCGACTAGTAGGCAGACCCAGTACTTC	CASSQPTSRQTQYF
NA	TRBV18	TRBJ2-1	NA	TGTGCCAGCTCACCCCCTTGGGGTAGCGATTCCTACAATGAGCAGTTCTTC	CASSPPWGSDSYNEQFF
NA	TRBV11-2	TRBJ2-5	NA	TGTGCCAGCAGCTTAGAACAAGGGAGGACCCAGTACTTC	CASSLEQGRTQYF
few	TRBV7-2	TRBJ2-1	NA	TGTGCCAGCCGCCGACTGGATAACAATGAGCAGTTCTTC	CASRRLDNNEQFF